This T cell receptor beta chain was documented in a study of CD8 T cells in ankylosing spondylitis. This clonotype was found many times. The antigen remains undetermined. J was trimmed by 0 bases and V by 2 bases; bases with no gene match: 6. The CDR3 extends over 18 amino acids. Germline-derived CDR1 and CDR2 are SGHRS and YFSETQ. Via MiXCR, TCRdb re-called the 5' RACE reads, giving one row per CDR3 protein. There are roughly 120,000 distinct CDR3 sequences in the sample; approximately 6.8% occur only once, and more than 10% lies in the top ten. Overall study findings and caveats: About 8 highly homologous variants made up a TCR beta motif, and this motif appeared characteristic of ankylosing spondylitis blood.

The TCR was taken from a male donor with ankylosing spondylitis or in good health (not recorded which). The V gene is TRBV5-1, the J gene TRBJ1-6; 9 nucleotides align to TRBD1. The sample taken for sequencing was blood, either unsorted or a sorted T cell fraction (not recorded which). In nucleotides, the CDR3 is TGCGCCAGCAGCTTTGGACAGGGGCATAGCTCCTATAATTCACCCCTCCACTTT. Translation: CASSFGQGHSSYNSPLHF. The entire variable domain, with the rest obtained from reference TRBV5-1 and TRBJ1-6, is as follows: KAGVTQTPRYLIKTRGQQVTLSCSPISGHRSVSWYQQTPGQGLQFLFEYFSETQRNKGNFPGRFSGRQFSNSRSEMNVSTLELGDSALYLCASSFGQGHSSYNSPLHFGNGTRLTVT.